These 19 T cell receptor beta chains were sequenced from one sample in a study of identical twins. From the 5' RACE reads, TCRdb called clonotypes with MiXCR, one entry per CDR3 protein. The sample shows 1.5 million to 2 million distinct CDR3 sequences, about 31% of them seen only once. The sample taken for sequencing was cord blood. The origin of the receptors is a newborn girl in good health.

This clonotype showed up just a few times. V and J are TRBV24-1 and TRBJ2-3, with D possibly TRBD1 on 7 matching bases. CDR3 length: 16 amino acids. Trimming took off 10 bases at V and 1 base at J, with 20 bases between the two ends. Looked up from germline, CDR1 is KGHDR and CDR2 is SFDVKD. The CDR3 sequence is CATSSARGARTDTQYF. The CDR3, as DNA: TGTGCCACTTCCTCGGCCAGGGGGGCCCGCACAGATACGCAGTATTTT.

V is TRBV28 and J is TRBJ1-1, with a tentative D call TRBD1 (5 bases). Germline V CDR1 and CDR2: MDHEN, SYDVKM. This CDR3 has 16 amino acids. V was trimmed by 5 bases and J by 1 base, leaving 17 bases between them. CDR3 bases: TGTGCCAGCAGTCTTCCTGGGAGGGGAGCGAACACTGAAGCTTTCTTT. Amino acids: CASSLPGRGANTEAFF.

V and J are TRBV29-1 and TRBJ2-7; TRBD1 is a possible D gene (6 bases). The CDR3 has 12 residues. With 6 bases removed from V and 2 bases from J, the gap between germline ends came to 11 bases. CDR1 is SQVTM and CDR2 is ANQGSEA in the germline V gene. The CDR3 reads CSVGWTAYEQYF. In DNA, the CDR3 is TGCAGCGTCGGCTGGACAGCCTACGAGCAGTACTTC.

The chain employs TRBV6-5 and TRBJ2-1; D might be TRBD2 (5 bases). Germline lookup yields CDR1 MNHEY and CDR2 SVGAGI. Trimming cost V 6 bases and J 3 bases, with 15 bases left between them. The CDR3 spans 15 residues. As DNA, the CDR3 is TGTGCCAGCAGCCTCCTCGGGGAGTTCTACAATGAGCAGTTCTTC. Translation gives CASSLLGEFYNEQFF.

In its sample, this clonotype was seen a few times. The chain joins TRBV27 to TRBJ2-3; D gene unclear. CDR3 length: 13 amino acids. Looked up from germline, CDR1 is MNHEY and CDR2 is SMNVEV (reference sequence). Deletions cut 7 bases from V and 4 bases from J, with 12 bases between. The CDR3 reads CASKGRPSDTQYF. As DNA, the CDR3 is TGTGCCAGCAAAGGTCGGCCGTCAGATACGCAGTATTTT.

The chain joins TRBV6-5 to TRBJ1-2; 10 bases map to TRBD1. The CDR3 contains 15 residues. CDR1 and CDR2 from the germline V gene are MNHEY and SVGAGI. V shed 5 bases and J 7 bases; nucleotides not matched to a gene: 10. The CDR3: CASSPRGQGNGGYTF. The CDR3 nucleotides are TGTGCCAGCAGTCCAAGGGGACAGGGGAATGGTGGCTACACCTTC.

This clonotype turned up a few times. The CDR3 nucleotides read TGCAGTGCTAGGTCTCTGGGTCTAGGGCCCCAGCATTTT. Its translation: CSARSLGLGPQHF. V usage is TRBV20-1 and J usage is TRBJ1-5; D gene ambiguous. Per the germline V gene, CDR1 is DFQATT and CDR2 is SNEGSKA (reference sequence). The CDR3 has 13 residues. V lost 3 bases and J lost 9, with 15 bases in between.

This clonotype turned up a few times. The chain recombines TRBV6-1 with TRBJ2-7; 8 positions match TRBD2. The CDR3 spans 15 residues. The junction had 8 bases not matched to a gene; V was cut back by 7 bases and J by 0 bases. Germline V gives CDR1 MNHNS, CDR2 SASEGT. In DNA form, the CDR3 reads TGTGCCAGCACCCGAACTAGCGGAAGCTCCTACGAGCAGTACTTC. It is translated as CASTRTSGSSYEQYF.

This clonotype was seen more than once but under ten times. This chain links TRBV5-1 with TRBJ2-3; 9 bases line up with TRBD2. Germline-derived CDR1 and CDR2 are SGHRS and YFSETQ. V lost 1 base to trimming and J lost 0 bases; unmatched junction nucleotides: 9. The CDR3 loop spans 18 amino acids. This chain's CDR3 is CASSLFGYTSGSTDTQYF. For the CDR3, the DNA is TGCGCCAGCAGCTTGTTTGGCTATACTAGCGGGAGCACAGATACGCAGTATTTT. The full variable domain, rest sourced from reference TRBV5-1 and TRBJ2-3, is KAGVTQTPRYLIKTRGQQVTLSCSPISGHRSVSWYQQTPGQGLQFLFEYFSETQRNKGNFPGRFSGRQFSNSRSEMNVSTLELGDSALYLCASSLFGYTSGSTDTQYFGPGTRLTVL.

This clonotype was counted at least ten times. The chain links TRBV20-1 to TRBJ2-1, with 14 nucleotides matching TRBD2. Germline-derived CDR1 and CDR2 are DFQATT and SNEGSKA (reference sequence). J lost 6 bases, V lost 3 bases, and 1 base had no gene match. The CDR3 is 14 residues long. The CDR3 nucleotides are TGCAGTGCTAGGACTAGCGGGAGGGCCAATGAGCAGTTCTTC. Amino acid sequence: CSARTSGRANEQFF.

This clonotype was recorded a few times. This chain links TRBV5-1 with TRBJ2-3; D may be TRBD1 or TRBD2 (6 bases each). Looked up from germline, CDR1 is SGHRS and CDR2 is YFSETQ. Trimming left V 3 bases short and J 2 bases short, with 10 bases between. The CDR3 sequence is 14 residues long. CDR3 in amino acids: CASSWGDNTDTQYF. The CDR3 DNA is TGCGCCAGCAGCTGGGGGGACAACACAGATACGCAGTATTTT. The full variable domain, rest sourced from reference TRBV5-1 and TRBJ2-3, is KAGVTQTPRYLIKTRGQQVTLSCSPISGHRSVSWYQQTPGQGLQFLFEYFSETQRNKGNFPGRFSGRQFSNSRSEMNVSTLELGDSALYLCASSWGDNTDTQYFGPGTRLTVL.

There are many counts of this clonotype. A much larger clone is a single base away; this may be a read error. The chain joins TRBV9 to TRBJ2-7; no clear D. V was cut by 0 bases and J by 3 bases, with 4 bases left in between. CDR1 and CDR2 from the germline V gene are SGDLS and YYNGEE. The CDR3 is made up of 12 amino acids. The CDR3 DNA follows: TGTGCCAGCAGCGTAGACGGCTACGAGCAGTACTTC. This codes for CASSVDGYEQYF.

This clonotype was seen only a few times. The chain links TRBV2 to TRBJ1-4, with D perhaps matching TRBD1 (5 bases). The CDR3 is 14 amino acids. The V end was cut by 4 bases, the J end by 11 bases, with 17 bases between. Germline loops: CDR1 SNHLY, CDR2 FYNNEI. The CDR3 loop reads CASSVGRELDKLFF. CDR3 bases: TGTGCCAGCAGTGTCGGCAGGGAATTAGACAAACTGTTTTTT.

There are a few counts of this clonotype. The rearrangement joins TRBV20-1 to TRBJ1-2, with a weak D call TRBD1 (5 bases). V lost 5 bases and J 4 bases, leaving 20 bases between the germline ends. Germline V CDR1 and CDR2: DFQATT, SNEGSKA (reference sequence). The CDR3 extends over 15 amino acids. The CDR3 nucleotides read TGCAGTGCTCGAGGGGAAGGGATGTATCTCTATGGCTACACCTTC. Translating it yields CSARGEGMYLYGYTF.

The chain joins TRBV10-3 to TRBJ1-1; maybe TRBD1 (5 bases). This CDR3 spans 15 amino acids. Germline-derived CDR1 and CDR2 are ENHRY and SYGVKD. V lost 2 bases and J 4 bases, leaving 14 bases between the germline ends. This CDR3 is CAISEAHAGRTEAFF. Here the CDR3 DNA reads TGTGCCATCAGTGAGGCTCACGCGGGGCGCACTGAAGCTTTCTTT.

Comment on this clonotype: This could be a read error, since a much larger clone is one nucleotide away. Here the CDR3 reads CASSLPDLKNNEQLF. The CDR3 region has the DNA TGTGCCAGCAGCTTACCGGACCTAAAAAACAATGAGCAGTTATTC. The chain employs TRBV11-1 and TRBJ2-1; D is undetermined. CDR1 is SGHAT, CDR2 FQDESV, per germline (reference sequence). This CDR3 contains 15 residues.

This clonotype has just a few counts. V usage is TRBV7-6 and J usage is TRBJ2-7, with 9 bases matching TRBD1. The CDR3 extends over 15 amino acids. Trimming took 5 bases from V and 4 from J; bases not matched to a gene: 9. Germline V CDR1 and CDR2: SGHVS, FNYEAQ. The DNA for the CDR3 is TGTGCCAGCAGCCTAAGACAGGGGGGCGAATACGAGCAGTACTTC. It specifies CASSLRQGGEYEQYF.

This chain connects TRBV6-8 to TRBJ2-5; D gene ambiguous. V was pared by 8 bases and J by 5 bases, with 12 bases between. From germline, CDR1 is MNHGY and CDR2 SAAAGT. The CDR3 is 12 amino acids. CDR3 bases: TGTGCCAGCGGGGAACCCCGGGAGACCCAGTACTTC. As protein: CASGEPRETQYF.

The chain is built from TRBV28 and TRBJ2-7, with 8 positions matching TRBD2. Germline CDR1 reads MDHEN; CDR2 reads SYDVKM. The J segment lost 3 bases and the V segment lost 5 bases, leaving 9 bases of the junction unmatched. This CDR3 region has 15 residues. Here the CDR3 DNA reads TGTGCCAGCAGTCTGTGGGTAGCGGGGAACTACGAGCAGTACTTC. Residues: CASSLWVAGNYEQYF.